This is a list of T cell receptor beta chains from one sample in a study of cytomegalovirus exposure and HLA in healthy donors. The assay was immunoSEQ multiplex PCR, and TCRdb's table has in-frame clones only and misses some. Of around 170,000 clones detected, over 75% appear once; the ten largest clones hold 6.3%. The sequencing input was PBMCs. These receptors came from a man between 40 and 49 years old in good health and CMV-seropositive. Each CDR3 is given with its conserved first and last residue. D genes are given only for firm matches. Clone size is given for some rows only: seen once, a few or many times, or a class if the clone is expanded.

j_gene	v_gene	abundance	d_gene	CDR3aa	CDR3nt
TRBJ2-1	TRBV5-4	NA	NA	CASSLGLAPYNEQFF	TGTGCCAGCAGCTTGGGCCTAGCCCCCTACAATGAGCAGTTCTTC
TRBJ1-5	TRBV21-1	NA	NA	CASSNLGHSQGSNQPQHF	TGTGCCAGCAGCAATCTAGGGCACTCTCAGGGGAGCAATCAGCCCCAGCATTTT
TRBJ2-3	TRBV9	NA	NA	CASSVVLGGADTQYF	TGTGCCAGCAGCGTAGTTTTGGGGGGGGCCGATACGCAGTATTTT
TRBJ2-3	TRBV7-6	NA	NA	CASSPQTAADTQYF	TGTGCCAGCAGCCCACAGACAGCCGCAGATACGCAGTATTTT
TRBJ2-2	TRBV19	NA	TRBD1	CASTFEIGGFRELFF	TGTGCCAGTACCTTTGAGATAGGGGGCTTTCGGGAGCTGTTTTTT
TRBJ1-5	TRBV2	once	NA	CASTEGGRGNQPQHF	TGTGCCAGCACCGAGGGGGGGCGTGGCAATCAGCCCCAGCATTTT
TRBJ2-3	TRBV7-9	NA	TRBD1	CASSSGTGTDTQYF	TGTGCCAGCAGCTCAGGGACAGGTACAGATACGCAGTATTTT
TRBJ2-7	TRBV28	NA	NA	CAGGALYEQYF	TGTGCAGGGGGGGCTTTGTACGAGCAGTACTTC
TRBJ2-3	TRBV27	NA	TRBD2	CASSLGGGSTDTQYF	TGTGCCAGCAGTTTAGGGGGGGGAAGCACAGATACGCAGTATTTT
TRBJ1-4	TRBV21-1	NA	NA	CASSTGQPTNEKLFF	TGTGCCAGCAGCACTGGACAGCCAACTAATGAAAAACTGTTTTTT
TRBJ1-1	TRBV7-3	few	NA	CASSSGGMNTEAFF	TGTGCCAGCAGCTCGGGAGGCATGAACACTGAAGCTTTCTTT
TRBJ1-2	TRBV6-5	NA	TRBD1	CASSWLSGQGKSYTF	TGTGCCAGCAGCTGGCTTTCGGGACAGGGAAAGAGCTACACCTTC
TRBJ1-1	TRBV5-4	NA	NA	CASQRDSRNTEAFF	TGTGCCAGCCAACGAGACAGTCGGAACACTGAAGCTTTCTTT
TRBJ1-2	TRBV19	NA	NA	CASTGWNGYTF	TGTGCCAGTACGGGATGGAACGGCTACACCTTC